The sequence of this TCR beta chain was determined in a study of T-cell memory formation after mild COVID-19. Study overall: In these data, TCR clusters were largely donor specific.

For this clonotype: Its matching antigen is unknown.

TCRdb analysed the 5' RACE reads with MiXCR anew, one entry per CDR3 protein. The sample contains 580,000 or so distinct CDR3 sequences, about 18% of which appear only once. The CDR3 has 16 amino acids. V was shortened by 0 bases and J by 0 bases, with 10 bases between the two germline ends. In germline, CDR1 is ENHRY, CDR2 SYGVKD. General study results and limits: Nothing confirmed that second-wave clones peaking on day 37 were specific for SARS-CoV-2.

Sequencing was carried out using PBMCs or a T cell subset sorted from them (not recorded which). This rearrangement joins TRBV10-3 to TRBJ2-3, with D unclear. This clonotype originated in an adult woman who had mild COVID-19 (a few samples of this study predate the infection). Cell type and time point are not known. The CDR3 coding sequence is TGTGCCATCAGTGAGTCTTACAGTCTAAGCACAGATACGCAGTATTTT. Translating gives CAISESYSLSTDTQYF.